Here is one TCR beta chain with its context. This specimen comes from a study of response to subunit inactivated influenza vaccine. MiXCR, run by TCRdb on the RT-PCR reads, gives a single entry per CDR3 protein. This table holds some 500,000 distinct CDR3 sequences, roughly 13% found once. The CDR3 extends over 14 amino acids. V gave up 3 bases and J gave up 0 bases, with 9 bases separating them. The sample consisted of PBMCs from blood, taken more than 35 days after vaccination. The TCR sequence derives from a man aged 50 or older who received an inactivated influenza vaccine. The J gene is TRBJ2-7, the V gene TRBV12-3 or TRBV12-4; D gene ambiguous. CDR3 in DNA: TGTGCCAGCAGTTTCACCGGAAGCTCCTACGAGCAGTACTTC. This sequence encodes CASSFTGSSYEQYF.